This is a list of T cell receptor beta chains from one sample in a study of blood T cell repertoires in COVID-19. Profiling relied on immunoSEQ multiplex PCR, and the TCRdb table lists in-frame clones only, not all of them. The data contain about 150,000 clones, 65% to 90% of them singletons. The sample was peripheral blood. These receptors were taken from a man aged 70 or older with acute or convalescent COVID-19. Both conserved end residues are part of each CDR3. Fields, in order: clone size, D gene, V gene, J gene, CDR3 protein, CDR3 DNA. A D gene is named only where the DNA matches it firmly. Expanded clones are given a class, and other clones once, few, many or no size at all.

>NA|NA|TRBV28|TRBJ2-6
CASSSGISGANVLTF
TGTGCCAGCAGTTCAGGTATCTCTGGGGCCAACGTCCTGACTTTC
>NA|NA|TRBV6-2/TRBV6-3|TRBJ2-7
CASSYGDNSYEQYF
TGTGCCAGCAGTTATGGGGACAACTCCTACGAGCAGTACTTC
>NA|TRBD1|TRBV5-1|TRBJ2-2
CASSARGQSTGELFF
TGCGCCAGCAGCGCCAGGGGGCAGAGCACCGGGGAGCTGTTTTTT
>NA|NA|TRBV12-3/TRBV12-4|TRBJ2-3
CASSFSTGTQYF
TGTGCCAGCAGTTTTTCGACAGGTACGCAGTATTTT
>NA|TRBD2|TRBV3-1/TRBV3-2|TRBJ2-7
CASSQSLAGPSYEQYF
TGTGCCAGCAGCCAATCCTTAGCGGGTCCCTCCTACGAGCAGTACTTC
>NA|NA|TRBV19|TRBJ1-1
CASSQQGGTEAFF
TGTGCCAGTAGCCAACAGGGCGGCACTGAAGCTTTCTTT
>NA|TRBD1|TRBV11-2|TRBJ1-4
CASSLPGQGAGKLFF
TGTGCCAGCAGCCTTCCGGGACAGGGGGCCGGAAAACTGTTTTTT
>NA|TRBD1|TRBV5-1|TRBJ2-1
CASSLTGSSEQFF
TGCGCCAGCAGCCTGACAGGGTCAAGTGAGCAGTTCTTC
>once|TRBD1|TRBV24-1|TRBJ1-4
CATSDTPGQGDEKLFF
TGTGCCACCAGTGATACGCCGGGACAGGGAGATGAAAAACTGTTTTTT
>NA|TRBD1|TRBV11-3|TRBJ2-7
CASSPGTGYEQYF
TGTGCCAGCAGCCCCGGGACAGGCTACGAGCAGTACTTC
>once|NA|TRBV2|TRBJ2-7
CASSRTAYEQYF
TGTGCCAGCAGTCGGACAGCCTACGAGCAGTACTTC